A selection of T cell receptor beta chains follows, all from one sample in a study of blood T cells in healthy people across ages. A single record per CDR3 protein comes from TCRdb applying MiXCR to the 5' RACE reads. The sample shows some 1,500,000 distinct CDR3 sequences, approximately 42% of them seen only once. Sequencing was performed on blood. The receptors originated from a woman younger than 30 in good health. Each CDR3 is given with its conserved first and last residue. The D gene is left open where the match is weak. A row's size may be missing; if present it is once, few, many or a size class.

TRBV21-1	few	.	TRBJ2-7	TGTGCCAGCAGCAAAGGGGCAGGGAATTCCTACGAGCAGTACTTC	CASSKGAGNSYEQYF
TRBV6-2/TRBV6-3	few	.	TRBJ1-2	TGTGCCAGCAGGGCAGACCTCTATGGCTACACCTTC	CASRADLYGYTF
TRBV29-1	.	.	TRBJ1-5	TGCAGCATAATGGAGGGGGTGAATCAGCCCCAGCATTTT	CSIMEGVNQPQHF
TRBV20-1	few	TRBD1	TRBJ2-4	TGCAGTGCTAGCCACGTCTATCTGGACAGGGAGGACAACATTCAGTACTTC	CSASHVYLDREDNIQYF
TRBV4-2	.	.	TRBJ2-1	TGTGCCAGCAGCCAAGGAAACTTCTGGGCCTACAATGAGCAGTTCTTC	CASSQGNFWAYNEQFF
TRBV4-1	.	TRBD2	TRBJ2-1	TGCGCCAGCAGCCGAACTAGCGGGGGTCTCTTAGGTAATGAGCAGTTCTTC	CASSRTSGGLLGNEQFF
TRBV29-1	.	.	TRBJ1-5	TGCAGCTTCTCGGGCTCCCGGAGGGGTCAGCCCCAGCATTTT	CSFSGSRRGQPQHF
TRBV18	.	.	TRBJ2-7	TGTGCCAGCTCACCAGTGACAGAGGCTCCCGAGCAGTACTTC	CASSPVTEAPEQYF
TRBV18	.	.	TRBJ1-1	TGTGCCAGCTCAAAGACATTGCGGGAGACTGAAGCTTTCTTT	CASSKTLRETEAFF
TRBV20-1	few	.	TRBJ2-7	TGCAGTGCTAGCAAGCAGCCCTACGAGCAGTACTTC	CSASKQPYEQYF
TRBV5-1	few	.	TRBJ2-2	TGCGCCAGCAGCGCTCATCAGAACACCGGGGAGCTGTTTTTT	CASSAHQNTGELFF
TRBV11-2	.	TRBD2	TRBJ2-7	TGTGCCAGCAGCTTAGTGGGACTAGCGGGAGATTCTAATGAGCAGTACTTC	CASSLVGLAGDSNEQYF
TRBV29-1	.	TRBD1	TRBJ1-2	TGCAGCGTTGAAGACTCCAGGGGGGGAAACACCTTC	CSVEDSRGGNTF
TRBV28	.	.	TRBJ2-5	TGTGCCAGCAGTTTCCCTAGGGCACAGGGAGGATGGGAGACCCAGTACTTC	CASSFPRAQGGWETQYF
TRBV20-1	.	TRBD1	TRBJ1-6	TGCAGTGCTCTACAGGGGAATTCACCCCTCCACTTT	CSALQGNSPLHF
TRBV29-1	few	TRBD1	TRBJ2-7	TGCAGCGTGACCGTGAGACAGGGGGGGGTCGAGCAGTACTTC	CSVTVRQGGVEQYF
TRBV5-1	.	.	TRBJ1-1	TGCGCCAGCAGCCCCCAGCCCCCGAACACTGAAGCTTTCTTT	CASSPQPPNTEAFF
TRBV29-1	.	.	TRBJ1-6	TGCAGCGTTGAAGATCTGGGGGGGAGGTCACCCCTCCACTTT	CSVEDLGGRSPLHF
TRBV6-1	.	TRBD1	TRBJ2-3	TGTGCCGGACAGACAGGGAACACAGATACGCAGTATTTT	CAGQTGNTDTQYF
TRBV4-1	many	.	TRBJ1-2	TGCGCCAGCAGCCAAGATCGGGGAAGGGCTGGCTACACCTTC	CASSQDRGRAGYTF
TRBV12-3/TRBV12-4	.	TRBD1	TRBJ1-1	TGTGCCAGCAGTTTGACAGGGGGCGCAAGGTCTGAAGCTTTCTTT	CASSLTGGARSEAFF
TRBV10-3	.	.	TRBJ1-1	TGTGCCATCAGTGGCGACTCCACTGAAGCTTTCTTT	CAISGDSTEAFF
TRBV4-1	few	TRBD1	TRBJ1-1	TGCGCCAGCAGCCCAGGGGGTAGAGGGACCCTGAACACTGAAGCTTTCTTT	CASSPGGRGTLNTEAFF
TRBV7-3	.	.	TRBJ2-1	TGTGCCAGCAGCTTTACCCCGGGATTCGGTGAGCAGTTCTTC	CASSFTPGFGEQFF
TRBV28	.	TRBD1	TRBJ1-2	TGTGCCAGCAGTCCCCAGGACAGGGTTGATGGCTACACCTTC	CASSPQDRVDGYTF
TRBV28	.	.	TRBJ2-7	TGTGCCAGCACCCCGTTACTGTTAGTCTACGAGCAGTACTTC	CASTPLLLVYEQYF
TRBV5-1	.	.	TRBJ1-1	TGCGCCAGCACCTTTATAGGCCGGGTGGTGGGGGCTGAAGCTTTCTTT	CASTFIGRVVGAEAFF
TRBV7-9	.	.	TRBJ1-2	TGTGCCAGCAGCTTAGATCTCCCCGGAAATGGCTACACCTTC	CASSLDLPGNGYTF
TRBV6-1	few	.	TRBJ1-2	TGTGCCAGTCAAGTGCTTATCTATGGCTACACCTTC	CASQVLIYGYTF
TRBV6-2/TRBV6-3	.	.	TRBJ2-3	TGTGCCAGCAGACAAGTACAGGGAACTCCAGATACGCAGTATTTT	CASRQVQGTPDTQYF
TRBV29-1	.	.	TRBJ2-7	TGCAGCGTTGTCGACGGTATATACGACGAGCAGTACTTC	CSVVDGIYDEQYF
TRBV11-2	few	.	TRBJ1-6	TGTGCCAGCAGCTCCCCCCCGGGACGGGGCTATAATTCACCCCTCCACTTT	CASSSPPGRGYNSPLHF
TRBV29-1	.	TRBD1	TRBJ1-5	TGCAGCGTTTTGACAGGGGATAGCAATCGGCCCCAGCATTTT	CSVLTGDSNRPQHF
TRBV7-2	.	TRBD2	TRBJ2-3	TGTGCCAGCAGCCTGAGGACTAGCGGGATATCGACAGATACGCAGTATTTT	CASSLRTSGISTDTQYF
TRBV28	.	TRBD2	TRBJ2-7	TGTGCCAGCAGACTACTAGCGGGAGGGAACGAGCAGTACTTC	CASRLLAGGNEQYF
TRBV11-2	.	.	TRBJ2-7	TGTGCCAGCAGCCCACTAGACAAGTATGAGCAGTACTTC	CASSPLDKYEQYF
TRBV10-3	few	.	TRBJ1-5	TGTGCCATCAGTGAGCGGGGCCTAGATCAGCCCCAGCATTTT	CAISERGLDQPQHF
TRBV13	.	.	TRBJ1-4	TGTGCCAGCAGCGATATGATGGGCGAAAAACTGTTTTTT	CASSDMMGEKLFF
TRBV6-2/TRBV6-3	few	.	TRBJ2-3	TGTGCCAGCAGTTACATGGGGGCGGCAGATACGCAGTATTTT	CASSYMGAADTQYF
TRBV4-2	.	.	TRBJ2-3	TGTGCCAGCAGCCAAGACGCGGGGGATACGCAGTATTTT	CASSQDAGDTQYF
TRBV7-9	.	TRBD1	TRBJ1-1	TGTGCCAGCAGCTTAGGGACAGGGTTTGAAGCTTTCTTT	CASSLGTGFEAFF
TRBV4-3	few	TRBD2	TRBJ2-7	TGCGCCAGCAGCCAAGCTATAGCTAGCGGGGGAACCTACGAGCAGTACTTC	CASSQAIASGGTYEQYF
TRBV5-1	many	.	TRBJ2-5	TGCGCCAGCAGCTTGGGGACAGTACAAGAGACCCAGTACTTC	CASSLGTVQETQYF
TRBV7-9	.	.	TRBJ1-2	TGTGCCAGCAGCTACGGGACACCCGATGGCTACACCTTC	CASSYGTPDGYTF
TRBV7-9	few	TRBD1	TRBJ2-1	TGTGCCAGCAACTGGGACAGGGGGCGAGGAGCCAATGAGCAGTTCTTC	CASNWDRGRGANEQFF
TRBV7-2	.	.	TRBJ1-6	TGTGCCAGCAGCTTACAGGCTCTAAATTCACCCCTCCACTTT	CASSLQALNSPLHF